The 5 T cell receptor beta chains listed next were all sequenced from one sample in a study of vaccination and CD4 T cells after COVID-19. The Oncomine TCR Beta short-read assay sequenced DNA from cultured CD4+ T cells. Each CDR3 protein gets one entry after TCRdb re-called the PCR reads with MiXCR. The table records 18,000 or so distinct CDR3 sequences, just over 50% of them present only once. Antigens for these TCRs are unknown. Time point in this sample: late sampling 161 to 241 days after vaccination in three convalescent patients. As to treatment: roughly ten-day PBMC culture with coronavirus spike peptide pools or control peptides (ViraFEST assay). The material sequenced was CD4+ T cells from blood, cultured in vitro, taken about 7 months after SARS-CoV-2 vaccination. These receptors all stem from a human donor who had recovered from COVID-19.

This clonotype was seen a handful of times. V and J are TRBV20-1 and TRBJ1-6; the D gene is possibly TRBD1 (5 bases). Trimming took off 0 bases at V and 10 bases at J, with 16 bases between the two ends. The CDR3 length is 15 residues. CDR1 and CDR2 (germline): DFQATT, SNEGSKA (reference sequence). CDR3 bases: TGCAGTGCTAGAGATTGGGGCGGGGTACGGTCACCCCTCCACTTT. Translating it yields CSARDWGGVRSPLHF.

The gene calls are TRBV20-1 and TRBJ1-1, with a weak D call TRBD1 (5 bases). V lost 6 bases, J lost 0 bases, and 11 bases lay in between. The germline CDR1 and CDR2 sequences are DFQATT and SNEGSKA (reference sequence). The CDR3 is made up of 13 amino acids. CDR3 amino acids: CSANRYMNTEAFF. As DNA, the CDR3 is TGCAGTGCCAACAGGTATATGAACACTGAAGCTTTCTTT.

The sample holds a few counts of this clonotype. The V call is TRBV20-1, the J call TRBJ1-2; no clear D gene. The CDR3 runs to 14 residues. Germline V lookup: CDR1 DFQATT, CDR2 SNEGSKA (reference sequence). V lost 6 bases and J lost 4, with 18 bases in between. CDR3 nucleotide sequence: TGCAGTGCGGGAGGACCCTCGGTCGTCTATGGCTACACCTTC. This codes for CSAGGPSVVYGYTF.

This clonotype was counted between two and nine times. The DNA for the CDR3 is TGTGCCAGCAGCTTAGTATGGGGTAATGAGCAGTTCTTC. Amino acid sequence: CASSLVWGNEQFF. This rearrangement joins TRBV7-8 to TRBJ2-1, with D unclear. Trimming stripped 1 base from V and 7 bases from J, with 8 bases between. CDR1 SGHVS and CDR2 FQNEAQ come from the germline V gene. This CDR3 has 13 amino acids.

The rearrangement uses TRBV6-5 and TRBJ1-5; D is uncertain. Trimming cost V 2 bases and J 6 bases, with 5 bases left between them. Germline CDR1 is MNHEY and CDR2 is SVGAGI. CDR3 size: 12 residues. The CDR3 DNA reads as TGTGCCAGCAGTTACCCTGGTCAGCCCCAGCATTTT. Encoded protein: CASSYPGQPQHF.